What follows is one T cell receptor (beta chain) and its context. V dropped 0 bases and J dropped 8 bases, with 14 bases sitting between them. This CDR3 spans 14 amino acids. Looked up from germline, CDR1 is SGHRS and CDR2 is YFSETQ. This sample was taken from a study of T cell changes during pregnancy in multiple sclerosis. Assay used: immunoSEQ multiplex PCR; TCRdb lists only in-frame clones, some missing. Here the sample spans some 49,000 clones, around 91% being singletons. This sample comprised peripheral blood, obtained after pregnancy. The J gene is TRBJ1-2, the V gene TRBV5-1; the D gene is possibly TRBD1 (5 bases). This TCR was sampled from a female donor in good health, enrolled as a control in a pregnancy study. The CDR3 DNA sequence: TGCGCCAGCAGCTTGGCCGCCGGGGGGGAAGGCTACACCTTC. As protein: CASSLAAGGEGYTF.